One sample yielded the 21 T cell receptor beta chains listed below, sequenced in a study of blood T cells in healthy people across ages. The second PCR ran about 7 to 12 cycles with a sample-barcoded 5' primer and J-beta primers. Each CDR3 protein gets one entry after TCRdb re-called the 5' RACE reads with MiXCR. There are under 2 million distinct CDR3 sequences in the sample; almost 35% occur only once, and 11% lies in the top ten. The specimen sequenced was blood. The receptors stem from a woman aged 30 to 39 in good health.

The chain couples TRBV20-1 to TRBJ2-7; D call uncertain. The germline V and J ends were trimmed by 3 bases and 2 bases, with 14 bases remaining between them. The CDR3 extends over 14 amino acids. Germline lookup yields CDR1 DFQATT and CDR2 SNEGSKA (reference sequence). CDR3 region: CSASLGDPPYEQYF. The DNA for the CDR3 is TGCAGTGCTAGTCTCGGTGATCCTCCCTACGAGCAGTACTTC.

Remarks on this clonotype: This may come from a read error, since a much larger clone is one base off. This chain links TRBV9 with TRBJ2-5, with 10 bases fitting TRBD1. The V gene's germline CDR1 is SGDLS and CDR2 YYNGEE. The CDR3 runs to 16 residues. The V and J ends lost 2 bases and 4 bases, in that order; junction bases with no gene match: 8. CDR3 amino acids: CASSVGTGALRETQYF. The DNA of the CDR3 is TGTGCCAGCAGCGTTGGGACAGGGGCTTTGAGAGAGACCCAGTACTTC.

There are a few counts of this clonotype. V and J are TRBV11-2 and TRBJ2-7; 7 nucleotides align to TRBD1. The V gene end was trimmed by 5 bases and the J gene end by 3 bases; junction bases not matched to a gene: 10. CDR1 SGHAT and CDR2 FQNNGV come from the germline V gene. The CDR3 length is 15 residues. CDR3 loop: CASSLQTGQLYEQYF. As DNA, the CDR3 is TGTGCCAGCAGCCTACAAACGGGACAGCTCTACGAGCAGTACTTC.

This sequence joins TRBV3-1 and TRBJ2-3; D possibly uses TRBD1 or TRBD2 (5 bases each). Germline V CDR1 and CDR2: LGHDT, YNNKEL (reference sequence). This CDR3 spans 15 amino acids. Trimming removed 2 bases from V and 3 bases from J, with 12 bases in between. The CDR3 sequence: CASSQNWGYTDTQYF. The CDR3 region has the DNA TGTGCCAGCAGCCAAAATTGGGGGTATACAGATACGCAGTATTTT.

A word on this clonotype: A much larger clone lies a single base off, so this may be a read error. The genes are TRBV20-1 and TRBJ2-7; possible D gene TRBD1, 5 bases. Trimming pared 3 bases from V and 8 bases from J, leaving 14 bases between. Germline CDR1 and CDR2: DFQATT and SNEGSKA (reference sequence). This CDR3 has 12 amino acids. The CDR3 here is CSARDTRYKQYF. CDR3 DNA sequence: TGCAGTGCTAGGGACACCAGATACAAGCAGTACTTC.

This clonotype was seen more than once but under ten times. V and J are TRBV20-1 and TRBJ2-3, with D unresolved. This CDR3 comprises 14 residues. CDR1 and CDR2 (germline): DFQATT, SNEGSKA (reference sequence). CDR3 sequence reads: CNPGRASSTDTQYF. Written as DNA, the CDR3 is TGCAATCCGGGTCGGGCCTCTAGCACAGATACGCAGTATTTT.

The rearrangement joins TRBV28 to TRBJ2-3; D gene unclear. The germline V gene has CDR1 MDHEN and CDR2 SYDVKM. V was pared by 5 bases and J by 4 bases, with 22 bases between. This CDR3 spans 17 amino acids. The CDR3 bases are TGTGCCAGCAGTCAACGAACGTCCGTCGCACGGTCAGATACGCAGTATTTT. The encoded protein is CASSQRTSVARSDTQYF.

This clonotype has more than one count but fewer than ten. The V call is TRBV7-2, the J call TRBJ2-7; TRBD2 agrees at 11 bases. The CDR3 sequence is 16 residues long. Germline V gives CDR1 SGHTA, CDR2 FQGNSA. The ends lost 5 bases at V and 2 bases at J; junction bases unmatched: 8. CDR3 residues: CASSPIAGGEAYEQYF. The CDR3 nucleotides are TGTGCCAGCAGCCCTATAGCGGGAGGGGAGGCCTACGAGCAGTACTTC. Looking up the rest from reference TRBV7-2 and TRBJ2-7 gives the full variable domain: GAGVSQSPSNKVTEKGKDVELRCDPISGHTALYWYRQSLGQGLEFLIYFQGNSAPDKSGLPSDRFSAERTGGSVSTLTIQRTQQEDSAVYLCASSPIAGGEAYEQYFGPGTRLTVT.

This clonotype was seen a single time. This rearrangement joins TRBV15 to TRBJ2-3; D is undetermined. The CDR3 loop spans 12 amino acids. Trimming left V 6 bases short and J 6 bases short, with 10 bases between. Germline assignment: CDR1 LNHNV and CDR2 YYDKDF (reference sequence). CDR3 region: CATSPPWDTQYF. The CDR3, as DNA: TGTGCCACCAGTCCACCGTGGGATACGCAGTATTTT.

This clonotype appeared a few times. This chain links TRBV7-9 with TRBJ1-5; weak D call: TRBD1 (5 bases). From germline, CDR1 is SEHNR and CDR2 FQNEAQ (reference sequence). Trimming took off 5 bases at V and 7 bases at J, with 15 bases between the two ends. This CDR3 is 14 amino acids long. CDR3 sequence reads: CASSASGGEQPQHF. The CDR3 DNA reads as TGTGCCAGCAGCGCCTCTGGAGGGGAACAGCCCCAGCATTTT.

About this clonotype itself: A clone one base away is much larger, so this may be a read error. This chain uses TRBV20-1 with TRBJ2-7; no clear D. The CDR3 sequence is 13 residues long. Looked up from germline, CDR1 is DFQATT and CDR2 is SNEGSKA (reference sequence). CDR3 DNA: TGCAATGCTAGAGATCGGGCCAGCTACGAGCAGTACTTC. Translated, it gives CNARDRASYEQYF.

V is TRBV7-2 and J is TRBJ2-3; TRBD1 matches 7 bases. CDR1 is SGHTA, CDR2 FQGNSA, per germline. The CDR3 sequence is 14 residues long. V shed 5 bases and J 2 bases; nucleotides not matched to a gene: 4. The CDR3 here is CASSRDSYTDTQYF. The CDR3 coding sequence is TGTGCCAGCAGCCGGGACAGTTACACAGATACGCAGTATTTT.

The table lists this clonotype with a few counts. The CDR3 protein is CASSLLHYEQYF. CDR3 nucleotides: TGTGCCAGCAGCCTACTACACTACGAGCAGTACTTC. The chain combines TRBV9 with TRBJ2-7; D uncertain. The CDR3 has 12 residues. CDR1 and CDR2 from the germline V gene are SGDLS and YYNGEE. The germline V and J ends were trimmed by 4 bases and 3 bases, with 8 bases remaining between them. Using reference TRBV9 and TRBJ2-7 for the parts outside the CDR3, the full variable domain is DSGVTQTPKHLITATGQRVTLRCSPRSGDLSVYWYQQSLDQGLQFLIQYYNGEERAKGNILERFSAQQFPDLHSELNLSSLELGDSALYFCASSLLHYEQYFGPGTRLTVT.

The chain carries TRBV20-1 and TRBJ2-3, with D possibly being TRBD2 (5 bases). Deletions cut 6 bases from V and 0 bases from J, with 16 bases between. The CDR3 length is 15 residues. Germline V lookup: CDR1 DFQATT, CDR2 SNEGSKA (reference sequence). CDR3 bases: TGCAGTGCCAAGGCTATGCGCGGGAGCACAGATACGCAGTATTTT. Protein sequence: CSAKAMRGSTDTQYF.

This clonotype was counted a few times. The chain links TRBV12-3 or TRBV12-4 to TRBJ1-6; a possible D gene is TRBD1 (6 bases). The CDR3 spans 14 residues. V was clipped by 5 bases and J by 9 bases, with 14 bases between them. The CDR3 nucleotides read TGTGCCAGCAGTGCCGGGACACTCGCTTCACCCCTCCACTTT. It is translated as CASSAGTLASPLHF.

This clonotype was observed a handful of times. The chain is built from TRBV7-9 and TRBJ2-7, with 11 bases fitting TRBD2. This CDR3 spans 13 amino acids. The germline V gene encodes CDR1 SEHNR and CDR2 FQNEAQ (reference sequence). The CDR3 spells CAVSGTSGYEQYF. The CDR3 nucleotides read TGTGCGGTTTCCGGGACTAGCGGCTACGAGCAGTACTTC.

This clonotype has a handful of counts. This chain connects TRBV5-4 to TRBJ2-5; D gene ambiguous. Judging by the DNA end, TRBJ2-7 fits better; the J call may be wrong. The CDR3 loop spans 13 amino acids. Per the germline V gene, CDR1 is SGHNT and CDR2 is YYREEE (reference sequence). As DNA, the CDR3 is TGTGCCAGCAGCCGGATCTCGCAGTACGAGCAGTACTTC. Encoded protein: CASSRISQYEQYF.

The V call is TRBV4-1, the J call TRBJ1-2, with 7 bases identical to TRBD1. Per the germline V gene, CDR1 is MGHRA and CDR2 is YSYEKL. Unmatched junction bases numbered 14, after V lost 6 bases and J lost 4 bases. The CDR3 is 16 amino acids. CDR3 amino acids: CASRHNRDRGPYGYTF. The DNA of the CDR3 is TGCGCCAGCAGACATAACCGGGACAGAGGACCCTATGGCTACACCTTC.

The gene calls are TRBV6-6 and TRBJ1-2; D might be TRBD1 (6 bases). The CDR3 loop spans 14 amino acids. Germline loops: CDR1 MNHNY, CDR2 SVGAGI (reference sequence). The V and J ends lost 8 bases and 6 bases respectively, with 19 bases between them. For the CDR3, the DNA is TGTGCCAGCCAACCTCCGGGACAAGGTAATGGCTACACCTTC. The encoded protein is CASQPPGQGNGYTF.

This clonotype was detected a few times. This chain connects TRBV4-2 to TRBJ2-1, with TRBD2 matching over 11 bases. This CDR3 comprises 19 residues. The V segment lost 4 bases and the J segment 0 bases; nucleotides outside the gene matches: 11. The germline gives CDR1 LGHNA, CDR2 YNFKEQ. CDR3 bases: TGTGCCAGCAGCCCACAAGGAGGACTAGCGGGTTACTCCTACAATGAGCAGTTCTTC. Amino acid sequence: CASSPQGGLAGYSYNEQFF.

This clonotype was detected many times. The CDR3 loop is CSVLVSTDTQYF. The CDR3 DNA is TGCAGCGTCCTCGTCTCCACAGATACGCAGTATTTT. V and J are TRBV29-1 and TRBJ2-3; D remains ambiguous. The CDR3 consists of 12 residues. Trimming shortened V by 6 bases and J by 2 bases, and 9 bases separated the two germline ends. In germline, CDR1 is SQVTM, CDR2 ANQGSEA.